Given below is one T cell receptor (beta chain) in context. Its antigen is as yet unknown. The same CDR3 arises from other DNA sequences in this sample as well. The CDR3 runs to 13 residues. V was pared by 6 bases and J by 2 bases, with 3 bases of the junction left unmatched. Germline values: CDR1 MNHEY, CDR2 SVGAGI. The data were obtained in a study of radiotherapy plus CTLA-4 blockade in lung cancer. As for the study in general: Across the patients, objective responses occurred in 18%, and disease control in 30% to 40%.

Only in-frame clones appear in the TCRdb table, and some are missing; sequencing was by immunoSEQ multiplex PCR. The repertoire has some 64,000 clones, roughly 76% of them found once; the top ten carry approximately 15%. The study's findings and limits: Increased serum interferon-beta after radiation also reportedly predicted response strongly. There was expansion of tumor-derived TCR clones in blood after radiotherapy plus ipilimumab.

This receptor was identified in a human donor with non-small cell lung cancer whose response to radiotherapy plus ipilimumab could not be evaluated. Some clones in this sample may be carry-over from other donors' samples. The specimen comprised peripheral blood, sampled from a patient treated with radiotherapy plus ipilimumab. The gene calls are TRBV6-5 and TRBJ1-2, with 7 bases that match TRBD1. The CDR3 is CASSRQGNYGYTF. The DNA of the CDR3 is TGTGCCAGCAGCCGACAGGGAAACTATGGCTACACCTTC.